This TCR beta chain was identified in a study of blood T cell repertoires in COVID-19. Generated by immunoSEQ multiplex PCR, the TCRdb table keeps only in-frame clones and is missing some. Here the sample spans 150,000 to 160,000 clones, around 83% being singletons. This clone was seen only once. Trimming took 0 bases from V and 1 from J, leaving 12 bases between them. The length of the CDR3 is 16 residues. Germline CDR1 reads LGHNA; CDR2 reads YSLEER. Material for sequencing was peripheral blood. This chain connects TRBV4-3 to TRBJ1-2, with a weak D call TRBD1 (6 bases). The clonotype was recovered from a woman aged 50 to 60 with acute or convalescent COVID-19. CDR3 nucleotides: TGCGCCAGCAGCCAAGATAGGGACACCATTAACTATGGCTACACCTTC. This translates into CASSQDRDTINYGYTF.